The 2 T cell receptor beta chains given below trace back to one sample, sequenced in a study of beta chain features in type 1 diabetes. General study findings and limits: TCRB CDR3 length was moderately but significantly reduced in all four CD4+ subsets of Type 1 diabetes patients.

The sequenced template was cDNA made from the entire isolated RNA. Assay used: immunoSEQ multiplex PCR; TCRdb lists only in-frame clones, some missing. The sample consists of nearly 700,000 clones, around an eighth of them appearing once. These receptors are not linked to any known antigen. Specimen: naive CD4+ T cells from blood. The receptors shown here come from a man aged 18 to 29 with type 1 diabetes.

The sample holds a few counts of this clone. The rearrangement uses TRBV11-3 and TRBJ2-3; unclear D gene. The V gene lost 1 base and the J gene lost 2 bases, with 7 bases spanning the gap. This CDR3 is 14 amino acids long. Germline lookup yields CDR1 SGHNT and CDR2 YENEEA. CDR3 amino acids: CASSLGRYTDTQYF. DNA for the CDR3: TGTGCCAGCAGCTTAGGCAGATACACAGATACGCAGTATTTT.

This clone has a handful of counts. J is TRBJ1-2 and V is TRBV20-1; weak D call: TRBD1 (6 bases). Germline V gives CDR1 DFQATT, CDR2 SNEGSKA (reference sequence). V gave up 2 bases and J gave up 8 bases, with 9 bases separating them. The CDR3 is 11 residues long. The CDR3 spells CSARTGWGYTF. The CDR3 DNA is TGCAGTGCTAGAACAGGGTGGGGCTACACCTTC.